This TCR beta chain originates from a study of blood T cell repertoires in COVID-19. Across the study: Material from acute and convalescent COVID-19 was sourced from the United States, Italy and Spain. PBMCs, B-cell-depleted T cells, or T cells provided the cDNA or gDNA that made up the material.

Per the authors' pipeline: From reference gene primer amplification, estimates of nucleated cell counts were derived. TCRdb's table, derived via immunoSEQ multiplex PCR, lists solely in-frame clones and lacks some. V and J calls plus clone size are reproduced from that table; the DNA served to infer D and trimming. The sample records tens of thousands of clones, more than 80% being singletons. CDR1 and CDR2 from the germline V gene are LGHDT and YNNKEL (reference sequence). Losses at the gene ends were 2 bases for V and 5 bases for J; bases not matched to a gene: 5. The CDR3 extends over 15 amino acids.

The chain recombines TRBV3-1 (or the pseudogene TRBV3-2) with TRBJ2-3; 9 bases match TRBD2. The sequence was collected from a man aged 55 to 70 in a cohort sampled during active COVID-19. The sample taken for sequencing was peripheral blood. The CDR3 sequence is CASSQTSGLIDTQYF. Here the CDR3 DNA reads TGTGCCAGCAGCCAAACTAGCGGGCTCATAGATACGCAGTATTTT.